These 25 T cell receptor beta chains originate from one sample sequenced in a study of T cells in Graves' hyperthyroidism and ophthalmopathy. The investigators amplified TCR beta CDR3 regions from RNA transcripts. HTBI primers were used for first-round RT-PCR of the TCR CDR3. TCRdb called the multiplex PCR reads again in MiXCR, with one record for every CDR3 protein. This table holds hundreds of thousands of distinct CDR3 sequences, about 15% found once. Input material: blood. The receptors stem from a man aged 18 to 30 with Graves' ophthalmopathy.

In the case of this clonotype: This sequence may be a read error, since a much larger clone differs from it by one base. V gene TRBV7-9 combines with J gene TRBJ2-7, with D perhaps TRBD1 (6 bases). This CDR3 contains 14 residues. CDR1 is SEHNR and CDR2 is FQNEAQ in the germline V gene (reference sequence). V shed 4 bases and J shed 7 bases, with 17 bases lying between them. The CDR3 DNA follows: TGTGCCAGCAGCTGGCTACAGGGTAGTGGTGAGCAGTACTTC. Translating gives CASSWLQGSGEQYF.

As regards this clonotype: This may arise from a read error, as a much more abundant clone is one base away. This chain uses TRBV19 with TRBJ2-5; D possibly uses TRBD1 or TRBD2 (5 bases each). The CDR3 loop spans 15 amino acids. Germline CDR1 is LNHDA and CDR2 is SQIVND (reference sequence). Written as DNA, the CDR3 is TGTGCCGGTAGTCCCCTCGGGACGGCTCAAGAGACCCAGTACTTC. It encodes CAGSPLGTAQETQYF.

The sample holds many counts of this clonotype. The chain combines TRBV10-3 with TRBJ2-1; 9 bases fit TRBD2. With 4 bases clipped from V and 0 bases from J, the junction kept 1 base outside the gene matches. Germline V lookup: CDR1 ENHRY, CDR2 SYGVKD. This CDR3 spans 15 amino acids. DNA of the CDR3: TGTGCCATCAGTGTTAGCGGGAGCTCCTACAATGAGCAGTTCTTC. It translates to CAISVSGSSYNEQFF.

This clonotype was recorded a few times. The chain recombines TRBV19 with TRBJ2-7; D may be TRBD2 (5 bases). The CDR3 sequence is 14 residues long. Germline V gene lookup returns CDR1 LNHDA and CDR2 SQIVND (reference sequence). Trimming removed 2 bases from V and 0 bases from J, with 8 bases in between. CDR3 DNA: TGTGCCAGTAGTATATCTACTAGCTCCTACGAGCAGTACTTC. This encodes CASSISTSSYEQYF. The variable domain in full, completed from reference TRBV19 and TRBJ2-7, reads DGGITQSPKYLFRKEGQNVTLSCEQNLNHDAMYWYRQDPGQGLRLIYYSQIVNDFQKGDIAEGYSVSREKKESFPLTVTSAQKNPTAFYLCASSISTSSYEQYFGPGTRLTVT.

This clonotype was seen ten or more times. V and J are TRBV2 and TRBJ1-2; 8 bases map to TRBD1. Germline CDR1 SNHLY, CDR2 FYNNEI. The CDR3 spans 13 residues. The junction had 3 bases not matched to a gene; V was cut back by 2 bases and J by 7 bases. CDR3 nucleotides: TGTGCCAGCAGTGAATGGACAGGGACTGGCTACACCTTC. Its translation: CASSEWTGTGYTF.

The rearrangement uses TRBV2 and TRBJ2-7; 10 bases are a match to TRBD2. This CDR3 has 12 amino acids. In germline, CDR1 is SNHLY, CDR2 FYNNEI. Trimming took 10 bases from V and 5 from J; bases not matched to a gene: 5. The CDR3 DNA reads TGTGCCATTCTAGCGGGGGTTGACGAGCAGTACTTC. This sequence encodes CAILAGVDEQYF.

This clonotype was seen at least ten times. The chain is built from TRBV18 and TRBJ1-1; no firm D call. The CDR3 covers 14 residues. V was trimmed by 3 bases and J by 1 base, leaving 9 bases between them. The germline V gene has CDR1 KGHSH and CDR2 LQKENI. CDR3 sequence reads: CASSPRTENTEAFF. The CDR3 DNA reads TGTGCCAGCTCACCTCGGACGGAGAACACTGAAGCTTTCTTT.

This chain connects TRBV19 to TRBJ2-7, with TRBD2 matching 14 bases. Germline V gene sequence: CDR1 LNHDA, CDR2 SQIVND (reference sequence). This CDR3 has 15 residues. V lost 3 bases to trimming and J lost 4 bases; unmatched junction nucleotides: 2. In DNA form, the CDR3 reads TGTGCCAGTAGTATCGGGACTAGCGGGAGATACGAGCAGTACTTC. This gives the protein CASSIGTSGRYEQYF.

This clonotype showed up many times. CDR3 sequence reads: CASSPGTNYNEQFF. CDR3 nucleotide sequence: TGTGCCAGCAGTCCCGGGACTAACTACAATGAGCAGTTCTTC. V usage is TRBV12-3 or TRBV12-4 and J usage is TRBJ2-1; 7 nucleotides line up with TRBD2. Unmatched junction bases numbered 4, after V lost 5 bases and J lost 3 bases. The CDR3 totals 14 residues.

This clonotype was counted ten times or more. The chain couples TRBV5-8 to TRBJ2-1; D is uncertain. Germline V CDR1 and CDR2: SGHTS, YDEGEE. The CDR3 runs to 11 residues. V was cut by 4 bases and J by 14 bases, with 13 bases left in between. The CDR3 region is CASSVREVEFF. CDR3 DNA: TGTGCCAGCAGCGTACGCGAGGTAGAGTTCTTC.

The V call is TRBV15, the J call TRBJ2-3; the D gene is possibly TRBD1 (6 bases). The CDR3 loop spans 16 amino acids. In germline, CDR1 is LNHNV, CDR2 YYDKDF (reference sequence). Trimming left V 5 bases short and J 0 bases short, with 15 bases between. This CDR3 reads CATSGSQGPSTDTQYF. In DNA, the CDR3 is TGTGCCACCAGCGGATCCCAGGGGCCCAGCACAGATACGCAGTATTTT.

This clonotype has ten or more counts. The chain carries TRBV5-1 and TRBJ1-1; D is unclear. The CDR3 loop spans 15 amino acids. Trimming took 6 bases from V and 0 from J, leaving 15 bases between them. Germline V gives CDR1 SGHRS, CDR2 YFSETQ. The CDR3 loop is CASKTGSTMNTEAFF. The CDR3 region has the DNA TGCGCCAGCAAAACGGGGAGCACAATGAACACTGAAGCTTTCTTT.

The chain joins TRBV2 to TRBJ2-7; 8 bases match TRBD2. Germline V CDR1 and CDR2: SNHLY, FYNNEI. The CDR3 contains 19 residues. V shed 1 base and J 5 bases; nucleotides not matched to a gene: 19. This CDR3 is CASSEEDGNGRASSNEQYF. CDR3 nucleotide sequence: TGTGCCAGCAGTGAAGAGGATGGGAACGGGAGGGCCAGTAGCAACGAGCAGTACTTC. The whole variable domain, remainder taken from reference TRBV2 and TRBJ2-7, is EPEVTQTPSHQVTQMGQEVILRCVPISNHLYFYWYRQILGQKVEFLVSFYNNEISEKSEIFDDQFSVERPDGSNFTLKIRSTKLEDSAMYFCASSEEDGNGRASSNEQYFGPGTRLTVT.

In this sample, this clonotype turned up a few times. The chain recombines TRBV24-1 with TRBJ2-4, with D possibly TRBD2 on 5 matching bases. The CDR3 contains 15 residues. The V gene lost 3 bases and the J gene lost 3 bases, with 11 bases spanning the gap. The germline V gene has CDR1 KGHDR and CDR2 SFDVKD. CDR3 residues: CATSDGSEHKNIQYF. The CDR3 DNA follows: TGTGCCACCAGTGATGGTAGCGAGCACAAAAACATTCAGTACTTC.

The count of this clonotype is one. A much larger clone lies one base from this, so it may be a read error. The chain employs TRBV5-1 and TRBJ1-2; 8 bases align to TRBD1. V was pared by 7 bases and J by 7 bases, with 24 bases of the junction left unmatched. The CDR3 has 18 residues. Germline CDR1 and CDR2: SGHRS and YFSETQ. The CDR3 reads CASGPGQLDRGEKSGYTF. The CDR3 DNA is TGCGCCAGCGGCCCCGGCCAGCTAGACAGGGGAGAGAAAAGTGGCTACACCTTC.

Comment on this clonotype: A read error is possible here, since a much larger clone lies one base away. The chain employs TRBV7-2 and TRBJ1-4; D uncertain. Germline CDR1 SGHTA, CDR2 FQGNSA. V was trimmed by 10 bases and J by 0 bases, leaving 12 bases between them. The CDR3 loop spans 14 amino acids. The CDR3 DNA reads as TGTGCCAACATCCCTTTCGCAACTAATGAAAAACTGTTTTTT. It encodes CANIPFATNEKLFF.

The V gene is TRBV5-4, the J gene TRBJ2-2; a possible D gene is TRBD2 (7 bases). Germline V gene sequence: CDR1 SGHNT, CDR2 YYREEE (reference sequence). Trimming took off 0 bases at V and 5 bases at J, with 14 bases between the two ends. This CDR3 region has 16 residues. CDR3 amino acids: CASSLGRGADTGELFF. Here the CDR3 DNA reads TGTGCCAGCAGCTTGGGTCGGGGGGCGGATACCGGGGAGCTGTTTTTT.

This clonotype came up once. The V and J genes are TRBV6-9 and TRBJ2-3, with TRBD2 matching 7 bases. This CDR3 spans 15 amino acids. Unmatched junction bases numbered 5, after V lost 2 bases and J lost 3 bases. Germline V gene data show CDR1 as MNHGY and CDR2 as SVAAGI. Written as DNA, the CDR3 is TGTGCCAGCAGTTATGGGCTAGCGGAAACAGATACGCAGTATTTT. Translating it yields CASSYGLAETDTQYF.

The count of this clonotype is one. This rearrangement joins TRBV10-3 to TRBJ1-2; D ambiguous. V was shortened by 4 bases and J by 7 bases, with 16 bases between the two germline ends. The CDR3 is 14 residues long. Germline loops: CDR1 ENHRY, CDR2 SYGVKD. CDR3 amino acids: CAISAPVDRAGYTF. The CDR3 nucleotides are TGTGCCATCAGTGCTCCCGTGGACCGTGCTGGCTACACCTTC.

This clonotype was detected ten times or more. The V gene is TRBV5-1, the J gene TRBJ2-3, with D unresolved. The CDR3 is made up of 14 amino acids. Trimming removed 0 bases from V and 5 bases from J, with 10 bases in between. The germline gives CDR1 SGHRS, CDR2 YFSETQ. The CDR3 DNA follows: TGCGCCAGCAGCTTGGGGACCAGAGGAGATACGCAGTATTTT. Translation: CASSLGTRGDTQYF.

The chain has TRBV6-6 and TRBJ2-1; D gene uncertain. CDR3 size: 18 residues. The germline V and J ends were trimmed by 0 bases and 8 bases, with 23 bases remaining between them. Germline V gives CDR1 MNHNY, CDR2 SVGAGI (reference sequence). The CDR3 coding sequence is TGTGCCAGCAGTTACTCCCCCCAAACTAATATCGGGTTGGATGAGCAGTTCTTC. It codes for CASSYSPQTNIGLDEQFF.

As to this clonotype: In this CDR3 the conserved last residue, phenylalanine or tryptophan, is missing, so a read error is likely. The gene calls are TRBV20-1 and TRBJ2-7; D is uncertain. Germline V lookup: CDR1 DFQATT, CDR2 SNEGSKA (reference sequence). This CDR3 has 13 amino acids. V was cut by 0 bases and J by 3 bases, with 9 bases left in between. The CDR3 bases are TGCAGTGCTAGAGATGCCAGCCGCTACGAGCAGTACCTC. It is translated as CSARDASRYEQYL.

This chain links TRBV6-1 with TRBJ2-4, with TRBD2 matching over 7 bases. The V and J ends lost 7 bases and 6 bases, in that order; junction bases with no gene match: 12. The germline CDR1 and CDR2 sequences are MNHNS and SASEGT. This CDR3 has 15 amino acids. The CDR3 coding sequence is TGTGCCAGCACCCCCGGGGGAGGGATTGGAAACATTCAGTACTTC. Its translation is CASTPGGGIGNIQYF.

This clonotype was counted ten times or more. The rearrangement links TRBV30 to TRBJ1-5; D gene ambiguous. The CDR3 length is 13 residues. CDR1 and CDR2 (germline): GTSNPN, SVGIG (reference sequence). Trimming cost V 5 bases and J 0 bases, with 8 bases left between them. The CDR3 DNA reads as TGTGCCTGGGGTGAGAATAGCAATCAGCCCCAGCATTTT. Its translation is CAWGENSNQPQHF.

This clonotype was recorded at least ten times. V usage is TRBV2 and J usage is TRBJ1-1, with 8 nucleotides matching TRBD1. This CDR3 is built from 14 residues. V was clipped by 5 bases and J by 4 bases; unmatched bases: 6. Germline V gene data show CDR1 as SNHLY and CDR2 as FYNNEI. As DNA, the CDR3 is TGTGCCAGCAGTCTGACAGGGGAGGGCACTGAAGCTTTCTTT. Its protein is CASSLTGEGTEAFF.